The text below deals with one TCR beta chain. Antigen specificity is unknown. These data originate in a study of Ad26.COV2.S vaccination and SARS-CoV-2 variants. At the level of the study: In the COV1001 trial, the donor was in the Ad26.COV2.S arm.

Treatment meaning: around 19 received Ad26.COV2.S at low or high dose, single or two shots; 5 received placebo; per-sample allocation not given. It was on day 63 after the first vaccine or placebo injection that samples were taken. The CDR3 sequence is 11 residues long. CDR1 and CDR2 (germline): SEHNR, FQNEAQ (reference sequence). V shed 10 bases and J shed 1 base, with 5 bases lying between them. Libraries were prepared by immunoSEQ multiplex PCR; TCRdb keeps only in-frame clonotypes and omits some of them. The sample has about 400,000 clones, 89% seen once. General study points: There was reportedly substantial breadth in spike-specific CD8+ and CD4+ T cell responses after vaccination.

The sequence came from a person between 18 and 65 years old who received the Ad26.COV2.S COVID-19 vaccine or a placebo. Source: peripheral blood, taken in a trial of Ad26.COV2.S vaccine versus placebo. The chain employs TRBV7-9 and TRBJ2-1; D remains unclear. CDR3 amino acids: CAISSYNEQFF. The DNA for the CDR3 is TGTGCCATTAGTTCCTACAATGAGCAGTTCTTC.